The sequence of this TCR beta chain was determined in a study of identical twins. TCRdb re-derived calls from the 5' RACE reads in MiXCR, one entry per CDR3 protein. The sample yields just over 450,000 distinct CDR3 sequences, approximately 15% seen once. Germline V gene data show CDR1 as MRHNA and CDR2 as SNTAGT. The CDR3 is 17 amino acids. V lost 6 bases to trimming and J lost 2 bases; unmatched junction nucleotides: 12. Another study also made use of these data, one on yellow fever vaccine responses in identical twins.

Sequencing was carried out using CD4+ T cells sorted from blood. This chain connects TRBV6-4 to TRBJ2-1; 8 bases line up with TRBD1. This sequence was found in a woman under 30 in good health. This chain's CDR3 is CASSLKPPTGAYNEQFF. The CDR3 DNA is TGTGCCAGCAGCCTGAAGCCGCCGACAGGGGCCTACAATGAGCAGTTCTTC.